This paragraph covers one T cell receptor beta chain sequence. With 0 bases clipped from V and 2 bases from J, the junction kept 6 bases outside the gene matches. The CDR3 runs 17 residues. CDR1 and CDR2 (germline): SGDLS, YYNGEE. The record originates from a study of blood T cells in healthy people across ages. The second PCR ran about 6 to 12 cycles with a sample-barcoded 5' primer and J-beta primers. Each sample yielded at least 2.5 million CDR3-containing paired-end reads. TCRdb used MiXCR to reprocess the 5' RACE reads, holding one entry per CDR3 protein. The repertoire holds about 650,000 distinct CDR3 sequences, with more than 45% as singletons.

The receptor's source is an elderly woman in good health. This rearrangement joins TRBV9 to TRBJ2-3; 10 bases line up with TRBD2. The sample comprised blood. This CDR3 reads CASSVGILAGVTDTQYF. CDR3 coding DNA: TGTGCCAGCAGCGTAGGGATTCTAGCGGGAGTCACAGATACGCAGTATTTT.